Each of the 21 T cell receptor beta chains below was sequenced from the same sample in a study of blood T cells in healthy people across ages (dated by TCRdb to between 2015 and 2017). Libraries came from 5' RACE. TCRdb shows the sequencer as Illumina HiSeq 2500. A second about 7 to 11 cycle PCR used a sample-barcoded 5' primer and a J-beta primer mix. TCRdb reran the public reads through fastp at Q25 and MiXCR, keeping productive beta chains. Each entry merges the rows of one CDR3 protein and shows their most common DNA and genes. The sample table lists 1.5 million to 2 million distinct CDR3 sequences, roughly 30% of them with a count of one. The ten most abundant clones make up 7.7% of the sample. Material: blood. The receptors originated from a woman aged 25 to 39 in good health.

As for this clonotype: A much more abundant neighbour one base away suggests this may be a read error. The chain combines TRBV20-1 with TRBJ2-5; D remains unclear. Germline V lookup: CDR1 DFQATT, CDR2 SNEGSKA (reference sequence). The V end lost 2 bases, the J end lost 11 bases, and 12 bases lay between the germline ends. This CDR3 is 11 amino acids long. The CDR3 region is CSARSNNEQYF. The CDR3 DNA reads as TGCAGTGCTAGAAGTAACAATGAGCAGTACTTC.

V usage is TRBV6-6 and J usage is TRBJ1-5; possible D gene TRBD1, 5 bases. CDR1 MNHNY and CDR2 SVGAGI come from the germline V gene (reference sequence). This CDR3 spans 14 amino acids. With 2 bases removed from V and 5 bases from J, the gap between germline ends came to 10 bases. The DNA of the CDR3 is TGTGCCAGCAGTTACGATCAAGGGGATCAGCCCCAGCATTTT. It codes for CASSYDQGDQPQHF.

This clonotype showed up just a few times. The chain combines TRBV15 with TRBJ1-2; possibly TRBD1 for D (6 bases). Looked up from germline, CDR1 is LNHNV and CDR2 is YYDKDF (reference sequence). V was pared by 5 bases and J by 1 base, with 8 bases between. There are 13 residues in the CDR3. The CDR3 here is CATSAGVNYGYTF. CDR3 in DNA: TGTGCCACCAGCGCAGGGGTTAACTATGGCTACACCTTC.

This chain uses TRBV29-1 with TRBJ1-1; TRBD1 matches at 7 bases. The J segment lost 0 bases and the V segment lost 2 bases, leaving 6 bases of the junction unmatched. Germline assignment: CDR1 SQVTM and CDR2 ANQGSEA. The CDR3 is 15 residues long. CDR3 in DNA: TGCAGCGTTGAACGGGACAGCGCTTTGAACACTGAAGCTTTCTTT. Translated, it gives CSVERDSALNTEAFF. The entire variable domain, with the rest obtained from reference TRBV29-1 and TRBJ1-1, is as follows: SAVISQKPSRDICQRGTSLTIQCQVDSQVTMMFWYRQQPGQSLTLIATANQGSEATYESGFVIDKFPISRPNLTFSTLTVSNMSPEDSSIYLCSVERDSALNTEAFFGQGTRLTVV.

This clonotype was seen only a few times. This rearrangement joins TRBV2 to TRBJ2-7, with a weak D call TRBD2 (5 bases). Trimming shortened V by 8 bases and J by 0 bases, and 17 bases separated the two germline ends. The germline V gene encodes CDR1 SNHLY and CDR2 FYNNEI. There are 15 residues in the CDR3. CDR3 nucleotide sequence: TGTGCCAGCGCCAGAGGGTCTGGATTCTCCTACGAGCAGTACTTC. As protein: CASARGSGFSYEQYF.

The chain joins TRBV28 to TRBJ2-3, with D possibly matching TRBD2 (7 bases). The V end lost 8 bases, the J end lost 4 bases, and 22 bases lay between the germline ends. The CDR3 is made up of 16 amino acids. Germline-derived CDR1 and CDR2 are MDHEN and SYDVKM. CDR3 region: CASLLGGGAVADTQYF. Written as DNA, the CDR3 is TGTGCCAGCCTTCTAGGAGGGGGGGCCGTAGCAGATACGCAGTATTTT.

This sequence joins TRBV7-9 and TRBJ2-7; D is perhaps TRBD1 or TRBD2 (6 bases each). From germline, CDR1 is SEHNR and CDR2 FQNEAQ (reference sequence). The CDR3 has 16 residues. V dropped 1 base and J dropped 2 bases, with 15 bases sitting between them. CDR3 nucleotides: TGTGCCAGCAGCTTAGTGGTGGGGGGCCAACCCTACGAGCAGTACTTC. It translates to CASSLVVGGQPYEQYF.

Remarks on this clonotype: A read error may account for a junction end that differs from germline. This chain links TRBV5-6 with TRBJ2-3; a possible D gene is TRBD2 (5 bases). CDR3 length: 13 amino acids. Germline V gives CDR1 SGHDT, CDR2 YYEEEE. CDR3 sequence: CANSLEVTDTQYF. Here the CDR3 DNA reads TGTGCCAACAGCTTGGAGGTCACAGATACGCAGTATTTT.

This rearrangement joins TRBV29-1 to TRBJ1-5; D not resolved. CDR1 and CDR2 from the germline V gene are SQVTM and ANQGSEA. This CDR3 has 13 amino acids. V dropped 7 bases and J dropped 2 bases, with 12 bases sitting between them. The CDR3 DNA reads as TGCAGCGCCGCCGAGGGTGGCAATCAGCCCCAGCATTTT. It codes for CSAAEGGNQPQHF.

This clonotype was picked up a small number of times. A much larger clone lies a single base off, so this may be a read error. As DNA, the CDR3 is TGTGCTAGTGGGAACAGGTACATTCAGTACTTC. It yields the protein CASGNRYIQYF. The chain joins TRBV12-5 to TRBJ2-4; tentative D call: TRBD1 (5 bases). CDR1 and CDR2 from the germline V gene are LGHNT and FRNRAP. The ends were cut back, 6 bases at V and 8 bases at J, with 8 bases in the middle. This CDR3 has 11 residues. The complete variable domain, with remaining parts taken from reference TRBV12-5 and TRBJ2-4, reads DARVTQTPRHKVTEMGQEVTMRCQPILGHNTVFWYRQTMMQGLELLAYFRNRAPLDDSGMPKDRFSAEMPDATLATLKIQPSEPRDSAVYFCASGNRYIQYFGAGTRLSVL.

The J gene is TRBJ2-1, the V gene TRBV12-3 or TRBV12-4, with 11 bases lining up with TRBD2. V gave up 5 bases and J gave up 2 bases; unmatched junction bases: 5. This CDR3 contains 16 residues. The CDR3 coding sequence is TGTGCCAGCAGTCAGAGACTAGCGGGACCCTACAATGAGCAGTTCTTC. This gives the protein CASSQRLAGPYNEQFF.

Remarks on this clonotype: The junction departs from the called germline gene at one end, perhaps through a read error. The V and J genes are TRBV20-1 and TRBJ1-2; 8 bases line up with TRBD1. This CDR3 region has 21 residues. CDR1 and CDR2 (germline): DFQATT, SNEGSKA (reference sequence). The CDR3 is CSTRDRFPGAGGARLVYGYTF. CDR3 in DNA: TGCAGTACTAGAGATCGTTTTCCCGGGGCAGGGGGCGCGCGTTTGGTCTATGGCTACACCTTC.

This clonotype was seen at least ten times. V is TRBV7-2 and J is TRBJ2-3; 7 bases line up with TRBD2. The germline V gene has CDR1 SGHTA and CDR2 FQGNSA. Trimming took 0 bases from V and 2 from J; bases not matched to a gene: 8. The CDR3 is 17 amino acids. The CDR3 DNA reads TGTGCCAGCAGCTTAGCGGGAGGGCCCTGGAACACAGATACGCAGTATTTT. It encodes CASSLAGGPWNTDTQYF.

To note about this clonotype: A read error may account for a junction end that differs from germline. The J gene is TRBJ2-1, the V gene TRBV5-1, with 14 positions matching TRBD2. Germline-derived CDR1 and CDR2 are SGHRS and YFSETQ. CDR3 length: 15 amino acids. As DNA, the CDR3 is TGCGCCGGCAGCCCGACTAGCGGGGGGGTGGATGAGCAGTTCTTC. Protein sequence: CAGSPTSGGVDEQFF. The full variable domain, its missing parts supplied by reference TRBV5-1 and TRBJ2-1, is KAGVTQTPRYLIKTRGQQVTLSCSPISGHRSVSWYQQTPGQGLQFLFEYFSETQRNKGNFPGRFSGRQFSNSRSEMNVSTLELGDSALYLCAGSPTSGGVDEQFFGPGTRLTVL.

This clonotype was recorded at least ten times. V usage is TRBV29-1 and J usage is TRBJ1-2, with TRBD1 matching 8 bases. The junction had 10 bases not matched to a gene; V was cut back by 5 bases and J by 8 bases. CDR1 and CDR2 from the germline V gene are SQVTM and ANQGSEA. The length of the CDR3 is 13 residues. CDR3 bases: TGCAGCGTTTATGACAGGGGTTGGGAAGGCTACACCTTC. This translates into CSVYDRGWEGYTF.

This clonotype appeared a single time. V gene TRBV6-1 combines with J gene TRBJ2-7; D might be TRBD1 (6 bases). Between the trimmed V and J ends, which lost 7 bases and 3 bases, there was a span of 22 bases. Per germline, CDR1 MNHNS and CDR2 SASEGT. The CDR3 totals 16 residues. The chain's CDR3 is CASNLAQGIIGYEQYF. The DNA for the CDR3 is TGTGCCAGCAATCTTGCCCAGGGGATAATTGGCTACGAGCAGTACTTC.

A note on this clonotype: This may stem from a read error, because a much larger clone lies one nucleotide away. The chain joins TRBV12-3 or TRBV12-4 to TRBJ2-4; 10 bases align to TRBD2. The CDR3 sequence is 16 residues long. Trimming at V came to 3 bases and at J to 13 bases, leaving 15 bases not matched to a gene. In DNA form, the CDR3 reads TGTGCCAGCAGTTTTTTGCCTAGCGGGGGTTACAATGAGCAGTACTTC. It codes for CASSFLPSGGYNEQYF.

This clonotype was detected ten times or more. V and J are TRBV7-2 and TRBJ1-2; no clear D gene. Trimming shortened V by 7 bases and J by 0 bases, and 6 bases separated the two germline ends. In germline, CDR1 is SGHTA, CDR2 FQGNSA. CDR3 length: 12 amino acids. The chain's CDR3 is CASTQANYGYTF. The CDR3 nucleotides read TGTGCCAGCACCCAAGCTAACTATGGCTACACCTTC.

As concerns this clonotype: This clone may be a read error of a much larger clone one base away. V usage is TRBV20-1 and J usage is TRBJ2-5; 9 bases fit TRBD2. From germline, CDR1 is DFQATT and CDR2 SNEGSKA (reference sequence). The CDR3 has 15 residues. This chain's CDR3 is CSVRVGSGGVETQYF. DNA for the CDR3: TGCAGTGTTAGAGTGGGTAGCGGGGGAGTGGAGACCCAGTACTTC.

Notes on this clonotype: At one end the junction does not follow the germline gene, possibly because of a read error. The chain recombines TRBV20-1 with TRBJ2-1, with D perhaps TRBD2 (5 bases). Germline V gene lookup returns CDR1 DFQATT and CDR2 SNEGSKA (reference sequence). This CDR3 is built from 14 residues. The CDR3 sequence: CSAPAVSSCNEQFF. The DNA of the CDR3 is TGCAGTGCCCCAGCGGTAAGCTCCTGCAATGAGCAGTTCTTC.

This clonotype was detected a few times. This chain connects TRBV11-2 to TRBJ2-7; possible D gene TRBD1, 6 bases. The germline V gene has CDR1 SGHAT and CDR2 FQNNGV. CDR3 length equals 15 residues. The germline V and J ends were trimmed by 4 bases and 2 bases, with 15 bases remaining between them. The chain's CDR3 is CASSSSGVQAYEQYF. Written as DNA, the CDR3 is TGTGCCAGCAGCTCCTCAGGGGTTCAGGCCTACGAGCAGTACTTC.